This TCR beta chain was retrieved from a study of T cell responses to AZD1222 COVID-19 vaccine. Whole-study findings and limits: Among spike-specific TCRs, nearly half reportedly target unmutated variant regions. Only a handful of AZD1222 recipients tested seropositive at baseline.

The V and J ends lost 5 bases and 7 bases, in that order; junction bases with no gene match: 5. Germline assignment: CDR1 MNHEY and CDR2 SVGEGT. CDR3 length: 14 residues. Here immunoSEQ multiplex PCR was the method, and the copy in TCRdb shows in-frame clones only, minus some. The table records approximately 84,000 clones, around 87% of them present only once. Of note for this clone: Its specificity is unknown.

The specimen was peripheral blood, collected on day 0 of AZD1222 vaccination. The V gene is TRBV6-2 or TRBV6-3, the J gene TRBJ1-5; TRBD1 agrees at 10 bases. The receptor was derived from an adult in good health. The CDR3 coding sequence is TGTGCCAGCAGTAGGACAGGGGGTTTGCAGCCCCAGCATTTT. Encoded protein: CASSRTGGLQPQHF.